These 6 T cell receptor beta chains came from one sample sequenced in a study of shared clonotypes between healthy human individuals. Positively selected for CCR7, the CD45RO-negative cells used as naive CD8 cells excluded terminally differentiated effector memory CD45RA+ cells. Clones were read by immunoSEQ multiplex PCR, and TCRdb kept only the in-frame ones, dropping some. The sample contains about 2.1 million clones, just over 90% of which appear only once. What was sequenced was naive CD8+ T cells from PBMCs. Source of these receptors: a young man in good health. Some clones in this sample may be carry-over from other donors' samples.

This chain connects TRBV6-1 to TRBJ2-3; D uncertain. CDR3 length: 12 amino acids. Germline-derived CDR1 and CDR2 are MNHNS and SASEGT. The V gene lost 7 bases and the J gene lost 8 bases, with 13 bases spanning the gap. The CDR3 DNA reads TGTGCCAGCATTCCAAGTCGCGCTACGCAGTATTTT. Translating it yields CASIPSRATQYF.

This clone was seen only once. The rearrangement joins TRBV19 to TRBJ1-1; maybe TRBD1 (5 bases). Germline V gives CDR1 LNHDA, CDR2 SQIVND (reference sequence). The CDR3 is made up of 15 amino acids. Deletions cut 4 bases from V and 3 bases from J, with 15 bases between. CDR3 DNA sequence: TGTGCCAGTAGTAAGGACATTTCCGGGGACACTGAAGCTTTCTTT. Translated, it gives CASSKDISGDTEAFF.

The gene calls are TRBV29-1 and TRBJ1-1; 8 bases line up with TRBD1. This CDR3 is 14 amino acids long. V shed 4 bases, J shed 6 bases, and the junction held 10 bases outside the gene matches. Germline CDR1 reads SQVTM; CDR2 reads ANQGSEA. The CDR3 nucleotides read TGCAGCGTTGTTCCTAGGACAGGGATCGCTGAAGCTTTCTTT. This gives the protein CSVVPRTGIAEAFF.

CDR3 coding DNA: TGTGCCGGCGGATCGGGTTTCGGCTACACCTTC. Translating it yields CAGGSGFGYTF. The rearrangement joins TRBV7-9 to TRBJ1-2; D is uncertain. V was shortened by 11 bases and J by 8 bases, with 15 bases between the two germline ends. CDR1 and CDR2 from the germline V gene are SEHNR and FQNEAQ (reference sequence). The CDR3 consists of 11 residues.

Only one count was recorded for this clone. The genes are TRBV29-1 and TRBJ2-1; D may match TRBD1 or TRBD2 (5 bases each). The CDR3 covers 17 residues. Germline CDR1 reads SQVTM; CDR2 reads ANQGSEA. V lost 1 base, J lost 10 bases, and 26 bases lay in between. CDR3 region: CSVEALGAWGEYPEQFF. CDR3 sequence (DNA): TGCAGCGTTGAAGCTTTAGGGGCTTGGGGAGAATATCCCGAGCAGTTCTTC.

On this clone itself: This sample includes further DNA sequences coding for the same CDR3. This chain connects TRBV4-1 to TRBJ2-7; TRBD1 aligns across 10 bases. This CDR3 has 14 residues. The V segment lost 4 bases and the J segment 6 bases; nucleotides outside the gene matches: 6. CDR1 is MGHRA, CDR2 YSYEKL, per germline. CDR3 coding DNA: TGCGCCAGCAGCCCTGGACAGGGGGTAGGCGAGCAGTACTTC. This gives the protein CASSPGQGVGEQYF.